One and the same sample provided the 21 T cell receptor beta chains below, sequenced in a study of T cells after yellow fever vaccination (dated by TCRdb to between 2017 and 2020). In the paper's terms, the treatment or condition label means: live attenuated yellow fever vaccine strain. Library preparation employed 5' RACE. Sequencing was performed on an Illumina HiSeq 2500. TCRdb reprocessed the public reads (quality trimming at Q25 with fastp, clone calling with MiXCR) and kept in-frame beta chains. For every CDR3 protein sequence, its rows merge into one entry that carries the most common genes and DNA. The sample profile shows 450,000 to 650,000 distinct CDR3 sequences; about 14% of them were found once. The ten largest make up over 13% of the sample. The specimen was PBMCs, collected on the day of the yellow fever booster vaccination. The source is a young man who received the YFV17D yellow fever vaccine.

This sequence joins TRBV7-2 and TRBJ2-1; D possibly corresponds to TRBD1 (6 bases). The CDR3 spans 15 residues. Per the germline V gene, CDR1 is SGHTA and CDR2 is FQGNSA. V was clipped by 8 bases and J by 2 bases, with 16 bases between them. CDR3 nucleotide sequence: TGTGCCAGCGGATACGAGGACAGAACCTACAATGAGCAGTTCTTC. It codes for CASGYEDRTYNEQFF.

This clonotype was counted only a few times. The chain employs TRBV27 and TRBJ2-1; 7 bases are shared with TRBD1. Germline loops: CDR1 MNHEY, CDR2 SMNVEV (reference sequence). V shed 0 bases, J shed 6 bases, and the junction held 5 bases outside the gene matches. This CDR3 comprises 15 residues. The CDR3 coding sequence is TGTGCCAGCAGTTTATCCATACAGGGGCGCAATGAGCAGTTCTTC. This encodes CASSLSIQGRNEQFF.

This clonotype has just a few counts. V gene TRBV29-1 combines with J gene TRBJ2-2; 7 bases fit TRBD1. The V and J ends lost 4 bases and 0 bases, in that order; junction bases with no gene match: 2. The CDR3 spans 14 residues. CDR1 is SQVTM and CDR2 is ANQGSEA in the germline V gene. The CDR3: CSVGQGPNTGELFF. CDR3 bases: TGCAGCGTTGGACAGGGCCCGAACACCGGGGAGCTGTTTTTT.

Only a few counts were recorded for this clonotype. The chain combines TRBV20-1 with TRBJ2-3, with D maybe TRBD2 (6 bases). From germline, CDR1 is DFQATT and CDR2 SNEGSKA (reference sequence). Trimming took off 6 bases at V and 3 bases at J, with 13 bases between the two ends. The CDR3 is 13 residues long. CDR3 DNA sequence: TGCAGTGCGGCTCGGGCGGGGACAGATACGCAGTATTTT. Protein: CSAARAGTDTQYF.

This clonotype came up a few times. V gene TRBV29-1 combines with J gene TRBJ2-1; TRBD2 matches at 7 bases. Trimming at V came to 1 base and at J to 4 bases, leaving 13 bases not matched to a gene. Germline CDR1 reads SQVTM; CDR2 reads ANQGSEA. The CDR3 is 17 residues long. Written as DNA, the CDR3 is TGCAGCGTTGAAGCCGTCGGGGAGGGGTCAAAATACAATGAGCAGTTCTTC. Its protein product is CSVEAVGEGSKYNEQFF.

This clonotype was seen a few times. The chain uses TRBV15 and TRBJ2-1; no reliable D call. Germline-derived CDR1 and CDR2 are LNHNV and YYDKDF (reference sequence). The CDR3 covers 13 residues. The V gene lost 4 bases and the J gene lost 8 bases, with 12 bases spanning the gap. CDR3 nucleotide sequence: TGTGCCACCAGCACGAACCGTTGGGATGAGCAGTTCTTC. Residues: CATSTNRWDEQFF. Supplemented by reference TRBV15 and TRBJ2-1, the full variable domain reads DAMVIQNPRYQVTQFGKPVTLSCSQTLNHNVMYWYQQKSSQAPKLLFHYYDKDFNNEADTPDNFQSRRPNTSFCFLDIRSPGLGDTAMYLCATSTNRWDEQFFGPGTRLTVL.

The chain couples TRBV5-1 to TRBJ2-7; D perhaps matches TRBD2 (6 bases). This CDR3 has 12 residues. Germline CDR1 and CDR2: SGHRS and YFSETQ. V was shortened by 4 bases and J by 6 bases, with 11 bases between the two germline ends. In DNA form, the CDR3 reads TGCGCCAGCAGCGGGACTTCCGTCGAGCAGTACTTC. Its translation: CASSGTSVEQYF.

Ten or more counts support this clonotype. The rearrangement links TRBV5-5 to TRBJ1-1; weak D call: TRBD1 (5 bases). V lost 2 bases and J lost 0, with 8 bases in between. This CDR3 comprises 14 residues. Germline V gives CDR1 SGHKS, CDR2 YYEKEE (reference sequence). The CDR3 DNA follows: TGTGCCAGCAGCTTTGGAGGGGTGAACACTGAAGCTTTCTTT. It specifies CASSFGGVNTEAFF.

This clonotype has a handful of counts. The CDR3 sequence: CASSPPTGEAFF. As DNA, the CDR3 is TGTGCCAGCAGCCCACCGACAGGGGAAGCTTTCTTT. The genes are TRBV7-6 and TRBJ1-1, with 7 bases that match TRBD1. This CDR3 has 12 residues. Germline assignment: CDR1 SGHVS and CDR2 FNYEAQ. V lost 5 bases and J lost 8; bases outside the gene matches: 5.

This rearrangement joins TRBV6-5 to TRBJ1-6; TRBD1 agrees at 7 bases. Germline trimming cut 3 bases from V and 7 bases from J; bases unmatched to any gene: 12. CDR3 length equals 17 residues. Germline V lookup: CDR1 MNHEY, CDR2 SVGAGI. The CDR3 nucleotides read TGTGCCAGCAGTTATCAGGGGGTATCGCACCGAAATTCACCCCTCCACTTT. It codes for CASSYQGVSHRNSPLHF.

This clonotype appeared a few times. This sequence joins TRBV6-1 and TRBJ1-4; D may be TRBD1 (6 bases). The CDR3 has 13 residues. Per germline, CDR1 MNHNS and CDR2 SASEGT. Trimming stripped 10 bases from V and 5 bases from J, with 14 bases between. The CDR3 DNA sequence: TGTGCCATTGCAAGACAGGCGAATGAAAAACTGTTTTTT. Amino acid sequence: CAIARQANEKLFF.

This clonotype was seen more than once but under ten times. The chain combines TRBV20-1 with TRBJ2-1; 7 bases are a match to TRBD2. This CDR3 has 15 residues. V lost 7 bases and J lost 2; bases outside the gene matches: 11. CDR1 is DFQATT and CDR2 is SNEGSKA in the germline V gene (reference sequence). In nucleotides, the CDR3 is TGCAGTGGGGGGATCGGGGGGAAACCCTACAATGAGCAGTTCTTC. The encoded protein is CSGGIGGKPYNEQFF.

This clonotype showed up just a few times. This CDR3 is CASSLGAAWGGSFEANYGYTF. CDR3 DNA sequence: TGTGCCAGCAGTTTGGGGGCTGCGTGGGGGGGATCATTTGAAGCTAACTATGGCTACACCTTC. V usage is TRBV11-1 and J usage is TRBJ1-2; a weak D match, TRBD1 (6 bases). The CDR3 contains 21 residues. The V gene lost 6 bases and the J gene lost 0 bases, with 32 bases spanning the gap. Per the germline V gene, CDR1 is SGHAT and CDR2 is FQDESV (reference sequence).

The chain employs TRBV19 and TRBJ2-7; 9 positions agree with TRBD1. Germline CDR1 reads LNHDA; CDR2 reads SQIVND (reference sequence). With 5 bases clipped from V and 2 bases from J, the junction kept 10 bases outside the gene matches. The CDR3 sequence is 16 residues long. This CDR3 reads CASSPPLGTGTYEQYF. CDR3 sequence (DNA): TGTGCCAGTAGTCCCCCCTTGGGGACAGGGACCTACGAGCAGTACTTC.

The chain couples TRBV6-1 to TRBJ2-3; 14 nucleotides match TRBD2. CDR3 length equals 14 residues. CDR1 and CDR2 (germline): MNHNS, SASEGT. Trimming at V came to 5 bases and at J to 11 bases, leaving 6 bases not matched to a gene. As DNA, the CDR3 is TGTGCCAGCAGTCGACTAGCGGGAGGGCTTGAGCAGTATTTT. Translated, it gives CASSRLAGGLEQYF.

The sample holds a few counts of this clonotype. The CDR3 sequence is CASSLGGVRSDTGELFF. As DNA, the CDR3 is TGTGCCAGCAGCTTAGGAGGCGTAAGGTCGGACACCGGGGAGCTGTTTTTT. The chain uses TRBV7-6 and TRBJ2-2; D is uncertain. This CDR3 has 17 residues. Germline assignment: CDR1 SGHVS and CDR2 FNYEAQ. The V end lost 1 base, the J end lost 3 bases, and 15 bases lay between the germline ends.

V gene TRBV20-1 combines with J gene TRBJ2-4; tentative D call: TRBD2 (5 bases). This CDR3 is 13 amino acids long. V shed 5 bases and J shed 3 bases, with 11 bases lying between them. The germline V gene encodes CDR1 DFQATT and CDR2 SNEGSKA (reference sequence). The chain's CDR3 is CSAGGQSKNIQYF. The CDR3 DNA sequence: TGCAGTGCTGGAGGTCAGAGCAAAAACATTCAGTACTTC.

This clonotype came up a few times. CDR3 region: CASSRSGGAGEQFF. The CDR3 DNA follows: TGTGCCAGCAGTCGGTCGGGAGGCGCCGGTGAGCAGTTCTTC. The chain combines TRBV12-3 or TRBV12-4 with TRBJ2-1; 7 nucleotides agree with TRBD2. The CDR3 length is 14 residues. Unmatched junction bases numbered 10, after V lost 5 bases and J lost 9 bases.

A few counts support this clonotype. This chain links TRBV7-8 with TRBJ2-1, with TRBD2 matching 7 bases. The junction had 9 bases not matched to a gene; V was cut back by 2 bases and J by 2 bases. The CDR3 extends over 17 amino acids. CDR1 and CDR2 (germline): SGHVS, FQNEAQ. The CDR3 spells CASSLQPPGLPYNEQFF. The CDR3 DNA reads TGTGCCAGCAGCTTACAACCCCCGGGACTACCCTACAATGAGCAGTTCTTC.

V is TRBV28 and J is TRBJ2-5; D call uncertain. Germline V CDR1 and CDR2: MDHEN, SYDVKM. The CDR3 runs to 13 residues. The V gene lost 4 bases and the J gene lost 1 base, with 7 bases spanning the gap. Here the CDR3 reads CASSSLTQETQYF. The CDR3 DNA sequence: TGTGCCAGCAGTTCCCTAACCCAAGAGACCCAGTACTTC. Filled out from reference TRBV28 and TRBJ2-5, the complete variable domain reads DVKVTQSSRYLVKRTGEKVFLECVQDMDHENMFWYRQDPGLGLRLIYFSYDVKMKEKGDIPEGYSVSREKKERFSLILESASTNQTSMYLCASSSLTQETQYFGPGTRLLVL.

This clonotype has only a few counts. V usage is TRBV7-9 and J usage is TRBJ2-7; 12 bases map to TRBD2. The CDR3 totals 17 residues. J was trimmed by 4 bases and V by 4 bases; bases with no gene match: 11. CDR1 and CDR2 (germline): SEHNR, FQNEAQ (reference sequence). The DNA of the CDR3 is TGTGCCAGCAGCTCTCTTCGGGGGACTAGCGGGTGGTACGAGCAGTACTTC. It encodes CASSSLRGTSGWYEQYF. The full variable domain, rest sourced from reference TRBV7-9 and TRBJ2-7, is DTGVSQNPRHKITKRGQNVTFRCDPISEHNRLYWYRQTLGQGPEFLTYFQNEAQLEKSRLLSDRFSAERPKGSFSTLEIQRTEQGDSAMYLCASSSLRGTSGWYEQYFGPGTRLTVT.